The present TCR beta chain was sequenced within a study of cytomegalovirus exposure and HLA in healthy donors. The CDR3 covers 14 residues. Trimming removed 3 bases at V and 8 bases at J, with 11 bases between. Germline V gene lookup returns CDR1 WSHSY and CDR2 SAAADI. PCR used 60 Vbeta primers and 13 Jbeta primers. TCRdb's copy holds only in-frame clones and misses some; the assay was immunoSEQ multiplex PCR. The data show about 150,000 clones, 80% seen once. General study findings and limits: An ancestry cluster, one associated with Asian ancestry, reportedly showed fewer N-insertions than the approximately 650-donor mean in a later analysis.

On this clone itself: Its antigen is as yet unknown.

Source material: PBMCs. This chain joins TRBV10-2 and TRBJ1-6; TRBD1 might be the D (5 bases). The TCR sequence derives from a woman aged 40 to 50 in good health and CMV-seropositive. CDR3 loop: CASSESGPDSPLHF. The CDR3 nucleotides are TGCGCCAGCAGTGAATCAGGGCCGGATTCACCCCTCCACTTT.